Included here is one T cell receptor beta chain sequence, with context. The antigen remains undetermined. This record comes from a study of a mutant IDH1 vaccine in newly diagnosed glioma. Study at large: Earlier treatment was radiotherapy, temozolomide, or both, with most getting both.

Time point reported: week 11, during vaccination. What each vaccine dose contained was 300 ug of mutant IDH1 20-mer peptide, accompanied by topical imiquimod. Donors harbored newly found WHO grade 3 or 4 IDH1-mutant, ATRX-lost astrocytomas. Sequencing was performed with immunoSEQ multiplex PCR; in TCRdb, only in-frame clones are kept and a portion is missing. Among about 64,000 clones listed, 84% were seen once. Study-wide findings and caveats: Pseudoprogression appears to have had no connection to changes in top peripheral T cell clonotypes.

V gave up 8 bases and J gave up 1 base, with 17 bases separating them. Germline V gene lookup returns CDR1 MNHNS and CDR2 SASEGT. This CDR3 region has 15 residues. The sequencing here drew on PBMCs, taken from a glioma patient whose treatment included an IDH1 peptide vaccine. V and J are TRBV6-1 and TRBJ1-1, with D maybe TRBD1 (6 bases). This receptor was obtained from a woman between 50 and 59 years old with glioma. CDR3 nucleotide sequence: TGTGCCAGCCGTAGCCTACAGGGAGAGAACACTGAAGCTTTCTTT. This gives the protein CASRSLQGENTEAFF.